The 20 T cell receptor beta chains below all came from one sample that was sequenced in a study of blood T cell repertoires in COVID-19. Repertoires were generated with immunoSEQ multiplex PCR, while TCRdb's copy carries only in-frame clones and drops some. This table holds approximately 300,000 clones, more than 85% found once. Material for sequencing was peripheral blood. These TCRs come from a man aged 35-49 years with acute or convalescent COVID-19.

The gene calls are TRBV11-2 and TRBJ2-3, with a possible D match to TRBD2 (6 bases). Trimming cost V 7 bases and J 6 bases, with 29 bases left between them. Germline-derived CDR1 and CDR2 are SGHAT and FQNNGV. The CDR3 loop spans 18 amino acids. The CDR3 loop is CASITMAVQKEGWDTQYF. CDR3 sequence (DNA): TGTGCCAGCATCACGATGGCGGTTCAAAAGGAGGGATGGGATACGCAGTATTTT.

The chain employs TRBV9 and TRBJ1-2, with unresolved D. Germline V lookup: CDR1 SGDLS, CDR2 YYNGEE. Trimming left V 7 bases short and J 8 bases short, with 18 bases between. The CDR3 covers 13 residues. CDR3 nucleotide sequence: TGTGCCAGCCAGCGGAGCGTCGGAGGGGGCTACACCTTC. Amino acid sequence: CASQRSVGGGYTF.

The V call is TRBV10-3, the J call TRBJ1-1; no clear D gene. V shed 10 bases and J shed 4 bases, with 16 bases lying between them. The CDR3 extends over 13 amino acids. Looked up from germline, CDR1 is ENHRY and CDR2 is SYGVKD. Here the CDR3 DNA reads TGTGCCACCACGGCTATAGGGAGCACTGAAGCTTTCTTT. Translated, it gives CATTAIGSTEAFF.

A few counts support this clone. This chain joins TRBV28 and TRBJ1-1; tentative D call: TRBD1 (5 bases). The length of the CDR3 is 15 residues. Trimming took off 6 bases at V and 0 bases at J, with 14 bases between the two ends. Germline values: CDR1 MDHEN, CDR2 SYDVKM. The CDR3 spells CASRTPRVVNTEAFF. DNA of the CDR3: TGTGCCAGCAGAACCCCCAGGGTGGTGAACACTGAAGCTTTCTTT. The whole variable domain, remainder taken from reference TRBV28 and TRBJ1-1, is DVKVTQSSRYLVKRTGEKVFLECVQDMDHENMFWYRQDPGLGLRLIYFSYDVKMKEKGDIPEGYSVSREKKERFSLILESASTNQTSMYLCASRTPRVVNTEAFFGQGTRLTVV.

The chain uses TRBV4-1 and TRBJ2-7, with D perhaps TRBD2 (6 bases). In germline, CDR1 is MGHRA, CDR2 YSYEKL. Trimming left V 2 bases short and J 7 bases short, with 18 bases between. This CDR3 has 15 residues. CDR3 loop: CASSQPFGTSPEQYF. In DNA form, the CDR3 reads TGCGCCAGCAGCCAACCGTTCGGGACTTCCCCAGAGCAGTACTTC.

This clone was counted a single time. The J gene is TRBJ2-3, the V gene TRBV5-4; 8 nucleotides align to TRBD2. CDR1 SGHNT and CDR2 YYREEE come from the germline V gene (reference sequence). The V segment lost 0 bases and the J segment 0 bases; nucleotides outside the gene matches: 3. The CDR3 spans 16 residues. CDR3 amino acids: CASSLEPGGSTDTQYF. The CDR3 nucleotides read TGTGCCAGCAGCTTGGAGCCGGGGGGGAGCACAGATACGCAGTATTTT.

The chain has TRBV5-1 and TRBJ1-6; the match to TRBD1 covers 7 bases. Germline CDR1 SGHRS, CDR2 YFSETQ. Unmatched junction bases numbered 8, after V lost 3 bases and J lost 5 bases. The CDR3 is 16 amino acids. The CDR3 sequence is CASSSRGQQHNSPLHF. The CDR3 nucleotides are TGCGCCAGCAGCTCACGGGGACAGCAACATAATTCACCCCTCCACTTT.

The chain links TRBV27 to TRBJ1-4, with 7 bases fitting TRBD1. Germline V gene lookup returns CDR1 MNHEY and CDR2 SMNVEV (reference sequence). The CDR3 is made up of 20 amino acids. Losses at the gene ends were 5 bases for V and 0 bases for J; bases not matched to a gene: 18. The CDR3 region is CASSKARDSYLTATNEKLFF. The CDR3 DNA is TGTGCCAGCAGTAAGGCCCGGGACAGTTATCTTACTGCAACTAATGAAAAACTGTTTTTT.

This rearrangement joins TRBV5-8 to TRBJ1-5; the match to TRBD1 covers 7 bases. CDR1 is SGHTS and CDR2 is YDEGEE in the germline V gene. CDR3 length equals 14 residues. The V and J ends lost 2 bases and 6 bases, in that order; junction bases with no gene match: 5. The CDR3 bases are TGTGCCAGCAGCTTTGGCACAGGGGTTCAGCCCCAGCATTTT. Translated, it gives CASSFGTGVQPQHF.

V gene TRBV7-8 combines with J gene TRBJ1-1; no definite D call. The CDR3 spans 14 residues. CDR1 is SGHVS, CDR2 FQNEAQ, per germline. V was cut by 5 bases and J by 0 bases, with 10 bases left in between. CDR3 DNA: TGTGCCAGCAGCCCCCGGACTGTGAACACTGAAGCTTTCTTT. Amino acids: CASSPRTVNTEAFF.

This clone has just one count. The V call is TRBV5-1, the J call TRBJ1-2; 9 nucleotides agree with TRBD1. This CDR3 spans 14 amino acids. Trimming at V came to 4 bases and at J to 8 bases, leaving 9 bases not matched to a gene. Germline V gene lookup returns CDR1 SGHRS and CDR2 YFSETQ. CDR3 DNA sequence: TGCGCCAGCAGCCCCCGGACAGGGGACAAGGGCTACACCTTC. It yields the protein CASSPRTGDKGYTF.

The J gene is TRBJ1-1, the V gene TRBV4-1, with 10 positions matching TRBD1. CDR1 and CDR2 from the germline V gene are MGHRA and YSYEKL. CDR3 size: 16 residues. V lost 1 base and J lost 3; bases outside the gene matches: 5. The CDR3 spells CASSQGDRGRDTEAFF. The CDR3 DNA sequence: TGCGCCAGCAGCCAAGGGGACAGGGGTAGGGACACTGAAGCTTTCTTT.

The chain combines TRBV18 with TRBJ1-2; TRBD1 aligns across 9 bases. CDR1 and CDR2 (germline): KGHSH, LQKENI. V shed 0 bases and J 2 bases; nucleotides not matched to a gene: 7. CDR3 size: 17 residues. The CDR3 DNA follows: TGTGCCAGCTCACCACCGAAAGGGACAGGGTCAAACTATGGCTACACCTTC. As protein: CASSPPKGTGSNYGYTF.

This sequence joins TRBV3-1 (or the pseudogene TRBV3-2) and TRBJ1-4; TRBD1 is a possible D gene (6 bases). CDR3 length: 14 residues. Germline V gene lookup returns CDR1 LGHDT and CDR2 YNNKEL (reference sequence). The V and J ends lost 4 bases and 7 bases respectively, with 13 bases between them. CDR3 nucleotides: TGTGCCAGCAGCCCCAGGGGCGGAGGTGAAAAACTGTTTTTT. As protein: CASSPRGGGEKLFF.

This chain joins TRBV5-1 and TRBJ2-1, with a possible D match to TRBD2 (5 bases). V was pared by 5 bases and J by 6 bases, with 18 bases between. Germline V gives CDR1 SGHRS, CDR2 YFSETQ. The CDR3 is 15 residues long. Written as DNA, the CDR3 is TGCGCCAGCAGGTTCCAGCGAGAGGGTATCAATGAGCAGTTCTTC. Its translation: CASRFQREGINEQFF.

V usage is TRBV14 and J usage is TRBJ1-3, with a weak D call TRBD1 (6 bases). CDR3 length: 16 residues. CDR1 is SGHDN and CDR2 is FVKESK in the germline V gene. With 3 bases removed from V and 4 bases from J, the gap between germline ends came to 16 bases. CDR3 DNA: TGTGCCAGCAGCCAGAGATTGGGGACATCCGGAAACACCATATATTTT. It encodes CASSQRLGTSGNTIYF.

This chain links TRBV3-1 (or the pseudogene TRBV3-2) with TRBJ1-4; possible D gene TRBD1, 5 bases. Germline-derived CDR1 and CDR2 are LGHDT and YNNKEL (reference sequence). This CDR3 comprises 14 residues. The V end was cut by 3 bases, the J end by 3 bases, with 8 bases between. The CDR3 DNA sequence: TGTGCCAGCAGCCAGACACAGGCTAATGAAAAACTGTTTTTT. This codes for CASSQTQANEKLFF.

V is TRBV6-1 and J is TRBJ1-5; 11 nucleotides line up with TRBD1. The CDR3 covers 16 residues. The V and J ends lost 6 bases and 3 bases, in that order; junction bases with no gene match: 7. The V gene's germline CDR1 is MNHNS and CDR2 SASEGT. CDR3: CASSERDRGFNQPQHF. In DNA form, the CDR3 reads TGTGCCAGCAGCGAAAGGGACAGGGGGTTCAATCAGCCCCAGCATTTT.

This chain connects TRBV9 to TRBJ2-3; tentative D call: TRBD2 (6 bases). The V end lost 4 bases, the J end lost 3 bases, and 21 bases lay between the germline ends. CDR3 length equals 17 residues. In germline, CDR1 is SGDLS, CDR2 YYNGEE. The CDR3 protein is CASSPRDGSRWTDTQYF. The DNA of the CDR3 is TGTGCCAGCAGCCCCCGGGACGGGAGCAGGTGGACAGATACGCAGTATTTT.

The gene calls are TRBV3-1 (or the pseudogene TRBV3-2) and TRBJ1-1; the D gene is possibly TRBD1 (5 bases). V lost 4 bases and J lost 5, with 17 bases in between. The V gene's germline CDR1 is LGHDT and CDR2 YNNKEL (reference sequence). The CDR3 length is 15 residues. In nucleotides, the CDR3 is TGTGCCAGCAGCCCGTGGTGGCAGGGTGGGACTGAAGCTTTCTTT. Translation gives CASSPWWQGGTEAFF.